This T cell receptor (beta chain) originates from a study of blood T cell repertoires in COVID-19. Study details: Sample material is recorded as cDNA or gDNA derived from T cells, B-cell-depleted T cells, or PBMCs.

Points on this clone: Other DNA sequences in this specimen translate into the identical CDR3.

TCRdb keeps only in-frame clones here, not all; method: immunoSEQ multiplex PCR. Among about 210,000 clones listed, 80% were seen once. The CDR3 spans 13 residues. V was pared by 0 bases and J by 7 bases, with 7 bases between. Germline CDR1 is MNHEY and CDR2 is SMNVEV (reference sequence). Sequencing was carried out using peripheral blood. The chain has TRBV27 and TRBJ1-5; the D gene is possibly TRBD1 (5 bases). This receptor was taken from a man aged 60 to 75 with acute or convalescent COVID-19. The CDR3 nucleotides are TGTGCCAGCAGTTTATCAGGGGTCCAGCCCCAGCATTTT. Protein product: CASSLSGVQPQHF.